The 14 T cell receptor beta chains below come from one sample, sequenced in a study of neurological immune-mediated disorders. TCRdb called the 5' RACE reads again in MiXCR, with one record for every CDR3 protein. Of fewer than 30,000 distinct CDR3 sequences in the sample, under 8.5% were seen once. The sample comprised PBMCs. These receptors all come from a middle-aged woman in good health.

This clonotype counts as medium-sized. The chain joins TRBV3-1 to TRBJ2-7; a weak D match, TRBD2 (5 bases). V lost 6 bases and J lost 5, with 11 bases in between. This CDR3 is built from 12 residues. Germline-derived CDR1 and CDR2 are LGHDT and YNNKEL (reference sequence). Here the CDR3 DNA reads TGTGCCAGCAGTCTGTGGGAGCACGAGCAGTACTTC. Translating it yields CASSLWEHEQYF.

This clonotype was seen ten or more times. V is TRBV5-1 and J is TRBJ2-3; 8 bases map to TRBD2. In germline, CDR1 is SGHRS, CDR2 YFSETQ. This CDR3 has 17 amino acids. V lost 0 bases, J lost 1 base, and 7 bases stayed unmatched. The CDR3 reads CASSLDGRALGTDTQYF. In DNA, the CDR3 is TGCGCCAGCAGCTTGGACGGGAGGGCCCTCGGCACAGATACGCAGTATTTT.

This clonotype was seen many times. The chain carries TRBV29-1 and TRBJ1-1; D might be TRBD1 (5 bases). The CDR3 length is 14 residues. V was cut by 3 bases and J by 0 bases, with 11 bases left in between. Germline CDR1 and CDR2: SQVTM and ANQGSEA. The CDR3 bases are TGCAGCGTTGACCCGGACACCCTGAACACTGAAGCTTTCTTT. As protein: CSVDPDTLNTEAFF.

By share, this clonotype counts as medium-sized. The rearrangement joins TRBV5-1 to TRBJ1-5, with TRBD1 matching 9 bases. Germline V lookup: CDR1 SGHRS, CDR2 YFSETQ. This CDR3 is built from 14 residues. The junction had 2 bases not matched to a gene; V was cut back by 1 base and J by 6 bases. This chain's CDR3 is CASSLLQGAQPQHF. The CDR3, as DNA: TGCGCCAGCAGCTTGCTACAGGGGGCTCAGCCCCAGCATTTT.

This clonotype was detected many times. The chain couples TRBV12-3 or TRBV12-4 to TRBJ1-2, with D uncertain. The CDR3 has 14 amino acids. The germline V and J ends were trimmed by 2 bases and 4 bases, with 11 bases remaining between them. The CDR3 sequence: CASSLRLQTYGYTF. Here the CDR3 DNA reads TGTGCCAGCAGTTTACGGCTACAGACCTATGGCTACACCTTC.

The J gene is TRBJ2-4, the V gene TRBV20-1, with TRBD2 as a possible D gene (5 bases). V was pared by 3 bases and J by 8 bases, with 17 bases between. The CDR3 is made up of 14 amino acids. Germline CDR1 reads DFQATT; CDR2 reads SNEGSKA (reference sequence). The CDR3 bases are TGCAGTGCTAGTAGTCGGGGAGATGAAGACATTCAGTACTTC. Encoded protein: CSASSRGDEDIQYF.

Many counts were recorded for this clonotype. CDR3: CASSQTGGRQPQHF. CDR3 nucleotides: TGTGCCAGCAGTCAAACAGGGGGCAGGCAGCCCCAGCATTTT. The chain employs TRBV12-3 or TRBV12-4 and TRBJ1-5, with 9 bases identical to TRBD1. V shed 5 bases, J shed 7 bases, and the junction held 6 bases outside the gene matches. CDR3 size: 14 residues.

The chain combines TRBV20-1 with TRBJ2-7; tentative D call: TRBD1 (5 bases). V shed 6 bases and J shed 4 bases, with 19 bases lying between them. The V gene's germline CDR1 is DFQATT and CDR2 SNEGSKA (reference sequence). The CDR3 spans 14 residues. In DNA, the CDR3 is TGCAGTGCCTCGACAAGGGGTGAATTTTACGAGCAGTACTTC. Translation: CSASTRGEFYEQYF.

This clonotype has ten or more counts. V is TRBV7-3 and J is TRBJ2-1; 8 bases agree with TRBD2. Trimming took 5 bases from V and 4 from J; bases not matched to a gene: 7. Germline V CDR1 and CDR2: SGHTA, FQGTGA. This CDR3 spans 15 amino acids. The CDR3 nucleotides are TGTGCCAGCAGCGCAAGCGGGAGTGGGTACAATGAGCAGTTCTTC. The encoded protein is CASSASGSGYNEQFF.

This clonotype was counted ten times or more. The chain is built from TRBV7-3 and TRBJ2-2; tentative D call: TRBD2 (6 bases). The germline V gene has CDR1 SGHTA and CDR2 FQGTGA. With 3 bases removed from V and 8 bases from J, the gap between germline ends came to 7 bases. This CDR3 comprises 12 residues. The CDR3 reads CASSLAGGELFF. The CDR3 DNA reads TGTGCCAGCAGCTTGGCGGGAGGGGAGCTGTTTTTT.

This clonotype came up many times. V is TRBV25-1 and J is TRBJ2-1; TRBD2 matches at 7 bases. The CDR3 spans 15 residues. J lost 3 bases, V lost 1 base, and 3 bases had no gene match. CDR1 MGHDK and CDR2 SYGVNS come from the germline V gene. CDR3 DNA: TGTGCCAGCAGTGAATTTCTAGCGGACTACAATGAGCAGTTCTTC. Translated: CASSEFLADYNEQFF.

This rearrangement joins TRBV3-1 to TRBJ2-1; D is uncertain. Trimming took off 1 base at V and 6 bases at J, with 7 bases between the two ends. Germline CDR1 and CDR2: LGHDT and YNNKEL (reference sequence). This CDR3 has 13 residues. DNA for the CDR3: TGTGCCAGCAGCCAAGCCCGGAGCAATGAGCAGTTCTTC. As protein: CASSQARSNEQFF.

This clonotype has ten or more counts. The genes are TRBV2 and TRBJ1-6; D is unresolved. This CDR3 has 12 amino acids. Trimming took off 1 base at V and 10 bases at J, with 5 bases between the two ends. Germline CDR1 SNHLY, CDR2 FYNNEI. For the CDR3, the DNA is TGTGCCAGCAGTGAAGACGAATCACCCCTCCACTTT. The encoded protein is CASSEDESPLHF.

This clonotype came up many times. The rearrangement joins TRBV3-1 to TRBJ1-2, with 8 bases that match TRBD1. CDR1 and CDR2 (germline): LGHDT, YNNKEL (reference sequence). Trimming cost V 3 bases and J 5 bases; bases outside gene matches: 8. The CDR3 has 15 amino acids. In nucleotides, the CDR3 is TGTGCCAGCAGCCATGGGAGACAGGGGTATTATGGCTACACCTTC. Amino acids: CASSHGRQGYYGYTF.